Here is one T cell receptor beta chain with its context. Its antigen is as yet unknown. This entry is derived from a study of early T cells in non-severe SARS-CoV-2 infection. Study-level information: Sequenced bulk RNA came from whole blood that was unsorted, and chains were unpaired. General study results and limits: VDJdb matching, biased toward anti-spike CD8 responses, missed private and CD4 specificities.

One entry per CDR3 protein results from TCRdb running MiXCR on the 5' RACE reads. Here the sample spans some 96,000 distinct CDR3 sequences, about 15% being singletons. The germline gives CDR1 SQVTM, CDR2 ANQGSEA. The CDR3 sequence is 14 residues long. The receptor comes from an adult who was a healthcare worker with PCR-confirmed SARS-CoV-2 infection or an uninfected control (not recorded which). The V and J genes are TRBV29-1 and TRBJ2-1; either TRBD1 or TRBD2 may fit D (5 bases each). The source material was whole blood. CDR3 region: CSSRGEQSYNEQFF. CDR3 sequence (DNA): TGCAGTTCGAGAGGGGAGCAATCCTACAATGAGCAGTTCTTC.